Listed below are T cell receptor beta chains from one sample, sequenced in a study of beta chain features in type 1 diabetes. Profiling relied on immunoSEQ multiplex PCR, and the TCRdb table lists in-frame clones only, not all of them. The sample has around 170,000 clones, about 9.8% seen once. What was sequenced was central memory CD4+ T cells from blood. These receptors were taken from a woman aged 18-29 years in good health. Both conserved end residues are part of each CDR3. D genes are given only for firm matches. Only part of the rows carry a size: once, few, many, or a class if the clone is expanded.

j_call clone_size d_call v_call cdr3_aa cdr3_nt
TRBJ2-5 NA NA TRBV7-2 CASSFQGRETQYF TGTGCCAGCAGCTTCCAGGGTCGAGAGACCCAGTACTTC
TRBJ1-2 NA TRBD1 TRBV7-2 CASRRSDRAWSYTF TGTGCCAGCAGACGATCCGACAGGGCGTGGAGCTACACCTTC
TRBJ2-1 few NA TRBV10-3 CAISDPRGRAHNEQFF TGTGCCATCAGTGACCCGAGGGGGAGGGCTCACAATGAGCAGTTCTTC
TRBJ2-5 few NA TRBV27 CASSRGTEYQETQYF TGTGCCAGCAGCCGGGGGACAGAGTACCAAGAGACCCAGTACTTC
TRBJ1-1 few TRBD1 TRBV14 CASSLDRGTEAFF TGTGCCAGCAGCCTGGACAGGGGCACTGAAGCTTTCTTT
TRBJ2-1 many NA TRBV11-2 CASSLPGFGEQFF TGTGCCAGCAGCTTACCAGGATTTGGTGAGCAGTTCTTC
TRBJ1-1 few NA TRBV7-3 CASRMKQGLDTEAFF TGTGCCAGCAGGATGAAACAGGGCTTGGACACTGAAGCTTTCTTT
TRBJ2-3 NA NA TRBV5-1 CASSFRTSTDTQYF TGCGCCAGCAGCTTCAGGACTAGCACAGATACGCAGTATTTT
TRBJ1-4 NA TRBD1 TRBV6-5 CASSYGTGEKLFF TGTGCCAGCAGTTACGGGACAGGGGAAAAACTGTTTTTT
TRBJ2-1 NA NA TRBV19 CASSIGGNEGVRNEQFF TGTGCCAGTAGTATAGGGGGAAATGAAGGGGTAAGGAATGAGCAGTTCTTC
TRBJ2-1 NA NA TRBV9 CASSVTGYSYNEQFF TGTGCCAGCAGCGTAACAGGGTATTCCTACAATGAGCAGTTCTTC
TRBJ2-7 few NA TRBV19 CASSMVGGFGYEQYF TGTGCCAGTAGTATGGTCGGGGGATTTGGCTACGAGCAGTACTTC
TRBJ1-4 NA NA TRBV18 CASSRDIATNEKLFF TGTGCCAGCTCCCGCGACATTGCAACTAATGAAAAACTGTTTTTT
TRBJ2-5 NA NA TRBV27 CASTLRGGQETQYF TGTGCCAGCACCCTTAGGGGTGGACAAGAGACCCAGTACTTC
TRBJ2-7 NA TRBD1 TRBV10-3 CAISDRPGQNSYEQYF TGTGCCATCAGTGATCGACCGGGACAGAACTCCTACGAGCAGTACTTC
TRBJ1-5 few TRBD1 TRBV30 CACTTGGGQPQHF TGTGCCTGCACGACAGGGGGCGGACAGCCCCAGCATTTT
TRBJ1-1 NA TRBD1 TRBV30 CAWSSPRATGGGWNTEAFF TGTGCCTGGAGTTCCCCCCGGGCGACAGGGGGTGGTTGGAACACTGAAGCTTTCTTT
TRBJ1-2 few NA TRBV6-5 CASRYVRVPPDYGYTF TGTGCCAGCAGATACGTCCGGGTCCCGCCGGACTATGGCTACACCTTC
TRBJ1-5 NA NA TRBV2 CASSERGRNSNQPQHF TGTGCCAGCAGTGAAAGGGGCCGTAATAGCAATCAGCCCCAGCATTTT
TRBJ1-2 NA NA TRBV4-3 CASSQVVFGYGYTF TGCGCCAGCAGCCAAGTAGTATTCGGGTATGGCTACACCTTC
TRBJ1-2 few NA TRBV5-1 CASSLEAGPAGYTF TGCGCCAGCAGCTTGGAGGCAGGGCCGGCTGGCTACACCTTC
TRBJ1-6 NA TRBD1 TRBV13 CASSPSSRTGVNSPLHF TGTGCCAGCAGCCCATCCAGCCGGACAGGTGTAAATTCACCCCTCCACTTT